This T cell receptor (beta chain) came from a study of blood T cell repertoires in COVID-19. Study background: Sample material is recorded as cDNA or gDNA derived from T cells, B-cell-depleted T cells, or PBMCs.

The study recruited people aged about 18 to 95 years across approximately 25 US areas. Study processing details: Quantification of nucleated cells was approximated via reference gene primer amplification. The method was immunoSEQ multiplex PCR; TCRdb's version includes in-frame clones alone and lacks a portion of them. V, J and clone size were drawn from that table, and D and trimming were deduced from the DNA. The sample has a few hundred thousand clones; 88% are singletons. Trimming cost V 5 bases and J 8 bases; bases outside gene matches: 5. This CDR3 is 14 amino acids long. Germline V gives CDR1 WNHNN, CDR2 SYGVQD (reference sequence). This clone was recorded once.

The sequenced sample consisted of PBMCs or T cells enriched from blood (not recorded which). V usage is TRBV10-1 and J usage is TRBJ2-1; 11 bases align to TRBD2. This receptor was obtained from a woman aged 50 to 60 who had recovered from COVID-19. The CDR3 loop is CASSLAGGKDEQFF. CDR3 nucleotides: TGCGCCAGCAGTCTAGCGGGAGGAAAGGATGAGCAGTTCTTC.